This T cell receptor beta chain was profiled in a study of blood T cell repertoires in COVID-19. This table comes from immunoSEQ multiplex PCR, and its TCRdb copy is limited to in-frame clones, with some not included. The top ten hold roughly 6.2% of the sample, which has some 110,000 clones, over 65% seen once. Trimming took off 5 bases at V and 4 bases at J, with 14 bases between the two ends. The CDR3 contains 14 residues. The germline CDR1 and CDR2 sequences are LNHDA and SQIVND (reference sequence). V gene TRBV19 combines with J gene TRBJ1-1, with D possibly TRBD1 on 6 matching bases. Sequencing was performed on peripheral blood. The receptor was derived from a man between 65 and 80 years old with acute or convalescent COVID-19. The CDR3 spells CASSQQGVGTEAFF. In DNA form, the CDR3 reads TGTGCCAGTAGTCAACAGGGCGTGGGCACTGAAGCTTTCTTT.